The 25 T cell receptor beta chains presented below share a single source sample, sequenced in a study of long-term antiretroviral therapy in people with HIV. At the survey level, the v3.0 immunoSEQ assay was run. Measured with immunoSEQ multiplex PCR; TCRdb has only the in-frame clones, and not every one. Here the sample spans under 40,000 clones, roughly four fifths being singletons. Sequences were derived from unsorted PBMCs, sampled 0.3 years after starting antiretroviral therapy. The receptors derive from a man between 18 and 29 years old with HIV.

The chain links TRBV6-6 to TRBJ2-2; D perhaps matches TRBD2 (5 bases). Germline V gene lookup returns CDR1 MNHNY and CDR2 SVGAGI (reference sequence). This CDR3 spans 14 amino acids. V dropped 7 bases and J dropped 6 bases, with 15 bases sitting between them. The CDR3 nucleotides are TGTGCCAGCACTATAAGGGTCGGGGCCGGGGAGCTGTTTTTT. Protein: CASTIRVGAGELFF.

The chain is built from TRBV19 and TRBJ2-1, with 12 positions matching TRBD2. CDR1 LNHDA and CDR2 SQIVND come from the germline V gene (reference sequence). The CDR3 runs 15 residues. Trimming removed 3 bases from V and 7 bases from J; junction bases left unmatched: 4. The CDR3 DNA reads TGTGCCAGTAGTATTATTGGACTAGCGGGAAATGAGCAGTTCTTC. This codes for CASSIIGLAGNEQFF.

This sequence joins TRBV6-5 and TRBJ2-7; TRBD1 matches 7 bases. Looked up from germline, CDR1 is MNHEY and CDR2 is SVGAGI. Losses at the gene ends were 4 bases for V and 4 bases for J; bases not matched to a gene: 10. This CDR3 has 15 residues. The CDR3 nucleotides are TGTGCCAGCAGTTCGAGCCGACAGGGTTATTACGAGCAGTACTTC. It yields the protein CASSSSRQGYYEQYF.

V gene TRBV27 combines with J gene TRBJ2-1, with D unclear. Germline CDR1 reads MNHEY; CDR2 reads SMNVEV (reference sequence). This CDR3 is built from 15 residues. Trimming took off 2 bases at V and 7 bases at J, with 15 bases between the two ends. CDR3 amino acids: CASSLGSPVLNEQFF. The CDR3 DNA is TGTGCCAGCAGTTTAGGTTCTCCTGTCCTAAATGAGCAGTTCTTC.

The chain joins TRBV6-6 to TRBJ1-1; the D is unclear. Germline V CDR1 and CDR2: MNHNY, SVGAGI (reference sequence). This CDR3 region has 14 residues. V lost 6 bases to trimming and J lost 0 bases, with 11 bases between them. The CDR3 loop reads CASSRGRMNTEAFF. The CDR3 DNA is TGTGCCAGCAGCCGAGGACGCATGAACACTGAAGCTTTCTTT.

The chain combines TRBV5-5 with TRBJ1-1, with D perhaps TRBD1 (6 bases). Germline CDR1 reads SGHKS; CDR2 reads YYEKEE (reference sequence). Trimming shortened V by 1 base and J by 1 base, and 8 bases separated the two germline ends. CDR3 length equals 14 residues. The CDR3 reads CASSLRGQNTEAFF. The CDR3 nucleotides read TGTGCCAGCAGCTTGCGGGGGCAGAACACTGAAGCTTTCTTT.

The CDR3 DNA is TGTGCCAGCAGCTTAGGAGAATTATACGGGAGTCGGTTCTATGAGCAGTTCTTC. This gives the protein CASSLGELYGSRFYEQFF. This chain joins TRBV13 and TRBJ2-1; TRBD2 is a possible D gene (6 bases). Per the germline V gene, CDR1 is PRHDT and CDR2 is FYEKMQ (reference sequence). V lost 0 bases and J 8 bases, leaving 23 bases between the germline ends. The CDR3 totals 18 residues. The full variable domain, in which reference TRBV13 and TRBJ2-1 provide the parts outside the CDR3, is AAGVIQSPRHLIKEKRETATLKCYPIPRHDTVYWYQQGPGQDPQFLISFYEKMQSDKGSIPDRFSAQQFSDYHSELNMSSLELGDSALYFCASSLGELYGSRFYEQFFGPGTRLTVL.

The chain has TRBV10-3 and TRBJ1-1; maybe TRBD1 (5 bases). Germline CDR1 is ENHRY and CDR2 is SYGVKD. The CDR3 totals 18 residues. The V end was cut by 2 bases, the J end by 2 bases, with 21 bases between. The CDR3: CAISEGHRDENINTEAFF. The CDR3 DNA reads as TGTGCCATCAGTGAGGGCCATAGGGACGAGAATATAAACACTGAAGCTTTCTTT.

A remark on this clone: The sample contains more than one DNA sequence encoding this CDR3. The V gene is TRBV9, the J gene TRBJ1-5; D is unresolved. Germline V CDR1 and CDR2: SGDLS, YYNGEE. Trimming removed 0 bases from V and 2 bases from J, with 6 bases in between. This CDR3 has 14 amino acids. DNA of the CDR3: TGTGCCAGCAGCGTAGGGTCGGGCAATCAGCCCCAGCATTTT. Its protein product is CASSVGSGNQPQHF.

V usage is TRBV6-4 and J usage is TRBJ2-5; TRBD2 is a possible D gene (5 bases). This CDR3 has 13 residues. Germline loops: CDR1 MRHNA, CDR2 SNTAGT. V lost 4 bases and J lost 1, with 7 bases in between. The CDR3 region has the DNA TGTGCCAGCAGTGGAGGGATCCAAGAGACCCAGTACTTC. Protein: CASSGGIQETQYF.

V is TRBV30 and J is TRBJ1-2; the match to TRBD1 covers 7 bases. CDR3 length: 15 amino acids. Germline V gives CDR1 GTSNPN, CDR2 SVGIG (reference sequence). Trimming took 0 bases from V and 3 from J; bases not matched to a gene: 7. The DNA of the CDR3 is TGTGCCTGGAGTGTACTGACAGGGACCGACTATGGCTACACCTTC. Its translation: CAWSVLTGTDYGYTF.

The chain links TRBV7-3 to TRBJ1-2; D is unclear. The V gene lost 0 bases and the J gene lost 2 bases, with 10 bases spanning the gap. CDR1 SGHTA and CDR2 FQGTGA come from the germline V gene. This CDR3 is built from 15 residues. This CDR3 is CASSLTGPINYGYTF. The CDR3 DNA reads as TGTGCCAGCAGCTTAACAGGGCCCATCAACTATGGCTACACCTTC. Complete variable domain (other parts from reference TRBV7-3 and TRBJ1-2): GAGVSQTPSNKVTEKGKYVELRCDPISGHTALYWYRQSLGQGPEFLIYFQGTGAADDSGLPNDRFFAVRPEGSVSTLKIQRTERGDSAVYLCASSLTGPINYGYTFGSGTRLTVV.

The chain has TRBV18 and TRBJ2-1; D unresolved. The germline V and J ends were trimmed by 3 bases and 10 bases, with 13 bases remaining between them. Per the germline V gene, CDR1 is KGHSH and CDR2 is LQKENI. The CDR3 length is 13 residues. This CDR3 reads CASSPILVWEQFF. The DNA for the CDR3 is TGTGCCAGCTCACCGATCCTCGTGTGGGAGCAGTTCTTC.

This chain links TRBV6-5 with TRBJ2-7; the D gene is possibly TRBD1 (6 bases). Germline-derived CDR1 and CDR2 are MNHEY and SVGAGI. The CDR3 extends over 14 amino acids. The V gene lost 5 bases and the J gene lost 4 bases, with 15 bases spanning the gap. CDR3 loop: CASSPFEGEYEQYF. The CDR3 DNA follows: TGTGCCAGCAGTCCGTTCGAGGGGGAATACGAGCAGTACTTC.

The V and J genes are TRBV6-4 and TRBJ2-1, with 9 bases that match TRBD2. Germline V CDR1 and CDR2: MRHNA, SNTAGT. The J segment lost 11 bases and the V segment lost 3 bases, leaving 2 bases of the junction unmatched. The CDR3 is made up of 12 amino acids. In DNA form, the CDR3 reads TGTGCCAGCAGTGAGCGGGAGGGCCAGCAGTTCTTC. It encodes CASSEREGQQFF.

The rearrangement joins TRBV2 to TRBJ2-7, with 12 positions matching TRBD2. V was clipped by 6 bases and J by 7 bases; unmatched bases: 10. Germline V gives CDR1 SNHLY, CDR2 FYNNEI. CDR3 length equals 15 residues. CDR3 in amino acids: CASRPRTSGAGEQYF. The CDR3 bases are TGTGCCAGCAGGCCCCGGACTAGCGGGGCGGGGGAGCAGTACTTC.

CDR3 nucleotides: TGTGCCATCAGTGATGGGGGGTCCTACGAGCAGTACTTC. Translation: CAISDGGSYEQYF. The V and J genes are TRBV10-3 and TRBJ2-7; possibly TRBD2 for D (6 bases). The germline V gene has CDR1 ENHRY and CDR2 SYGVKD. Trimming removed 3 bases at V and 1 base at J, with 7 bases between. This CDR3 region has 13 residues.

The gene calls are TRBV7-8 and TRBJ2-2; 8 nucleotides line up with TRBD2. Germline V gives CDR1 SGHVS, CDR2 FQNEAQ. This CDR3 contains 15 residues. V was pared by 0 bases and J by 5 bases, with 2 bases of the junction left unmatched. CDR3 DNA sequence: TGTGCCAGCAGCTTAGCGATAGCGGGGACCGGGGAGCTGTTTTTT. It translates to CASSLAIAGTGELFF.

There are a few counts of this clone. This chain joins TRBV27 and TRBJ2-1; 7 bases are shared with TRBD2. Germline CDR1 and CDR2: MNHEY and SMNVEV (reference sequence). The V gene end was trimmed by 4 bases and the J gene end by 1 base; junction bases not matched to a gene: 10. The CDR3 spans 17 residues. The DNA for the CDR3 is TGTGCCAGCAGTTCTCCAGACTGGGGGGGATCCTACAATGAGCAGTTCTTC. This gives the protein CASSSPDWGGSYNEQFF.

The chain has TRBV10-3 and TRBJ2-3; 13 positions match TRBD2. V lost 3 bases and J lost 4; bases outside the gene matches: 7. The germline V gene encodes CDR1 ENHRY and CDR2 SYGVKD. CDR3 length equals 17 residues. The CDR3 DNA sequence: TGTGCCATCAGTGACCACACTAGCGGGAGGGGCCCAGATACGCAGTATTTT. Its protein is CAISDHTSGRGPDTQYF.

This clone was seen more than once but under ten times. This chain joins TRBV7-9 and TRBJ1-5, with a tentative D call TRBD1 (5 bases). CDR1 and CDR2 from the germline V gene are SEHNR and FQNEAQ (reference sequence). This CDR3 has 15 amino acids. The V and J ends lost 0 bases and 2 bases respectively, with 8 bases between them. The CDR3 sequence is CASSLAGVGNQPQHF. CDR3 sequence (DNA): TGTGCCAGCAGCTTAGCGGGGGTTGGCAATCAGCCCCAGCATTTT.

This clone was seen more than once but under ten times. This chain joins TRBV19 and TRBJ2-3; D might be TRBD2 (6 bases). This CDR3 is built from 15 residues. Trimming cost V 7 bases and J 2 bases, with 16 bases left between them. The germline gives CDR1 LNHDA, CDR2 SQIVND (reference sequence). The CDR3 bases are TGTGCCAGTACCCCCGATGGGAGGCACACAGATACGCAGTATTTT. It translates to CASTPDGRHTDTQYF.

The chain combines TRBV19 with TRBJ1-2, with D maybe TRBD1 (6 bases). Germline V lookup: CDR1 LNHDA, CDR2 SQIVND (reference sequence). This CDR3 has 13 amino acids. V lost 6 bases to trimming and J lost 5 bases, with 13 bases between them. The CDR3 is CASSRGKEYGYTF. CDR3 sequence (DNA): TGTGCCAGTAGCAGGGGCAAGGAGTATGGCTACACCTTC.

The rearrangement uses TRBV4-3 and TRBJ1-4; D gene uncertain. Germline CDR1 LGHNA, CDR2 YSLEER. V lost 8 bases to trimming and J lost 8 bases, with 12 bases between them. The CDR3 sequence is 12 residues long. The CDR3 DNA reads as TGCGCCAGCGCCCGGCGGGGAGAAAAACTGTTTTTT. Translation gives CASARRGEKLFF.

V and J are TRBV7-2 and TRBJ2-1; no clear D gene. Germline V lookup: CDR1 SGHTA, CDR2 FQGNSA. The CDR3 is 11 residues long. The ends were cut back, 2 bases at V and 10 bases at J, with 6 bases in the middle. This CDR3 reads CASSLPAEQFF. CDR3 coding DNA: TGTGCCAGCAGCTTACCGGCGGAGCAGTTCTTC.